This T cell receptor (beta chain) stems from a study of blood T cell repertoires in COVID-19. Across the study: PBMCs, B-cell-depleted T cells, or T cells were the source of the cDNA or gDNA that made up the material.

Produced via immunoSEQ multiplex PCR; TCRdb's table is partial and in-frame only. The sample contains roughly 250,000 clones, roughly 90% of which appear only once. V lost 4 bases and J 6 bases, leaving 17 bases between the germline ends. The CDR3 contains 14 residues. Germline V gives CDR1 SGHRS, CDR2 YFSETQ. Resolution of symptoms, clearance, or two negative PCRs was present in recovered Cohort 3 donors. Sequenced sample: PBMCs or T cells enriched from blood (not recorded which). The origin of this receptor is a woman aged 45 to 65 who had recovered from COVID-19. The genes are TRBV5-1 and TRBJ2-7; tentatively, D is TRBD2 (6 bases). The CDR3 sequence: CASSPEAGRPEQYF. CDR3 nucleotides: TGCGCCAGCAGCCCCGAGGCAGGGAGGCCCGAGCAGTACTTC. The variable domain in full, completed from reference TRBV5-1 and TRBJ2-7, reads KAGVTQTPRYLIKTRGQQVTLSCSPISGHRSVSWYQQTPGQGLQFLFEYFSETQRNKGNFPGRFSGRQFSNSRSEMNVSTLELGDSALYLCASSPEAGRPEQYFGPGTRLTVT.